This record concerns one T cell receptor beta chain sequence. Its antigen is not identified. Germline V CDR1 and CDR2: MNHEY, SVGAGI. The V end was cut by 5 bases, the J end by 3 bases, with 14 bases between. The CDR3 totals 14 residues. This sample stems from a study of cytomegalovirus exposure and HLA in healthy donors. Overall study results and limits: Rare sequences made up most TCRs, while some public TCRs were found in many donors. Accurate prediction of HLA-A and HLA-B alleles (for most subjects) was reportedly achieved from TCR beta sequences. Later genetic work tied a missense DCLRE1C variant to beta-chain V and J trimming. With DRB1 most and HLA-C fewest, TCR association rates differed between HLA loci in a later analysis.

PCR used 60 Vbeta primers and 13 Jbeta primers. The assay was immunoSEQ multiplex PCR, and TCRdb's table has in-frame clones only and misses some. The sample carries some 150,000 clones, 70% to 80% recorded once. The chain is built from TRBV6-5 and TRBJ2-7; D possibly corresponds to TRBD1 (5 bases). The sample taken for sequencing was PBMCs. The receptor was isolated from a human donor in good health. As DNA, the CDR3 is TGTGCCAGCAGTGATCAGGGAATGTTCTACGAGCAGTACTTC. It translates to CASSDQGMFYEQYF.